This T cell receptor beta chain derives from a study of T cells in Graves' hyperthyroidism and ophthalmopathy. The CDR3 regions of TCR beta were amplified from RNA transcripts. The HTBI set primed first-round TCR CDR3 RT-PCR. TCRdb independently ran MiXCR on the multiplex PCR reads; one entry per CDR3 protein. The sample includes 450,000 to 550,000 distinct CDR3 sequences, around 24% seen only once; the top ten take around 11%. The CDR3 sequence is 14 residues long. In germline, CDR1 is MDHEN, CDR2 SYDVKM. The V gene end was trimmed by 4 bases and the J gene end by 4 bases; junction bases not matched to a gene: 4. There are many counts of this clonotype.

The receptor was derived from a woman under 40 with Graves' ophthalmopathy. Sample: blood. The rearrangement joins TRBV28 to TRBJ1-5, with 7 bases fitting TRBD1. CDR3 DNA: TGTGCCAGCAGTTCCGGGACAGTGAATCAGCCCCAGCATTTT. Encoded protein: CASSSGTVNQPQHF.